The present TCR beta chain was sequenced within a study of cytomegalovirus exposure and HLA in healthy donors. The study's findings and limits: Across donors, most TCRs were seen rarely, yet some public ones were widespread. Later analysis demonstrated an association between a missense DCLRE1C variant and TCR beta V- and J-gene trimming.

Trimming at V came to 6 bases and at J to 8 bases, leaving 18 bases not matched to a gene. Germline CDR1 and CDR2: MGHDK and SYGVNS. This CDR3 is built from 17 residues. About this clone itself: Its antigen is not known.

13 Jbeta primers and 60 Vbeta primers were used for the PCR. Sequencing was performed with immunoSEQ multiplex PCR; in TCRdb, only in-frame clones are kept and a portion is missing. The sample lists over 150,000 clones; approximately 80% were seen once. Specimen: PBMCs. This receptor was taken from a middle-aged man in good health and CMV-seronegative. V is TRBV25-1 and J is TRBJ2-2; 7 nucleotides line up with TRBD1. CDR3 in amino acids: CASRESKGQVIAGELFF. The CDR3 coding sequence is TGTGCCAGCAGGGAGTCCAAAGGACAGGTTATTGCGGGGGAGCTGTTTTTT.